The rows below give T cell receptor beta chains drawn from one sample of a study of patients and donors after allogeneic stem cell transplantation. TCRdb processed the RT-PCR reads anew with MiXCR; each CDR3 protein has one entry. Altogether 90,000 to 130,000 distinct CDR3 sequences are present, 35% being singletons, with the ten largest covering around 30%. Sample: blood, either unsorted or a sorted T cell fraction (not recorded which). These receptor sequences come from a human donor who was either an allogeneic HSCT recipient or a stem cell or donor lymphocyte infusion donor (not recorded which). It is not recorded whose cells these are; they may come from a transplant donor. Both conserved end residues are part of each CDR3.

>TRBV28|TRBJ2-4
CASSPSRRRVSNIQYF
>TRBV10-3|TRBJ1-2
CAIRAPEAYGYTF
>TRBV15|TRBJ2-7
CATSRDQRGLYEQYF
>TRBV6-5|TRBJ1-5
CASSGIGVQPQHF
>TRBV5-6|TRBJ2-2
CASSRHRGLSTGELFF
>TRBV6-1|TRBJ2-1
CASSYRDRADNEQFF
>TRBV6-2/TRBV6-3|TRBJ1-5
CASSYEMNSNQPQHF
>TRBV12-3/TRBV12-4|TRBJ2-2
CASSLREGGTGELFF
>TRBV28|TRBJ2-3
CASSPGTSGADTQYF
>TRBV7-6|TRBJ1-5
CASSRIRQRNNSNQPQHF
>TRBV9|TRBJ2-1
CASGDINEQFF
>TRBV10-3|TRBJ2-3
CAISHLGLYTDTQYF
>TRBV10-3|TRBJ1-3
CAIRSLHGSSGNTIYF
>TRBV29-1|TRBJ2-1
CSGQRGTYNEQFF
>TRBV20-1|TRBJ1-5
CSARAPRAASNQPQHF
>TRBV6-6|TRBJ1-5
CASSYVGSRQPQHF
>TRBV12-3/TRBV12-4|TRBJ1-1
CASSLRGIPEAFF
>TRBV29-1|TRBJ2-5
CSVDVREETQYF
>TRBV5-4|TRBJ2-7
CASSLMRTSGSHEQYF
>TRBV10-3|TRBJ2-3
CAITRDGGTDTQYF
>TRBV7-9|TRBJ1-1
CASSLALRGQNTEAFF
>TRBV20-1|TRBJ1-4
CSATRVGEKLFF
>TRBV5-1|TRBJ2-1
CASSLRTDYNEQFF
>TRBV15|TRBJ2-5
CATSPRVNQETQYF
>TRBV6-5|TRBJ2-3
CASSYRSGRASRTDTQYF
>TRBV5-1|TRBJ2-7
CASSWGPTYEQYF